This T cell receptor beta chain was found in a study of blood T cells in healthy people across ages. General study points: With age, beta diversity per million T cells declined roughly linearly, significantly by about 37. The study found TCR beta diversity correlated strongly with naive T cell percentage. No conclusive comparison of naive versus antigen-experienced cells was possible with unsorted PBMCs. Long-lived donors carried more naive CD4+ cells and greater diversity than aged donors.

In the case of this clonotype: The antigen is undetermined.

Trimming pared 6 bases from V and 4 bases from J, leaving 12 bases between. Germline loops: CDR1 GTSNPN, CDR2 SVGIG (reference sequence). This CDR3 region has 12 residues. PCR was performed a second time for about 7 to 12 cycles using a sample-barcoded 5' primer and a J-beta primer mix. Via MiXCR, TCRdb re-called the 5' RACE reads, giving one row per CDR3 protein. Of approximately 900,000 distinct CDR3 sequences listed, about 48% are singletons. This clonotype was sampled from a man younger than 40 in good health. The V gene is TRBV30, the J gene TRBJ2-5; D is perhaps TRBD2 (5 bases). What was sequenced was blood. The CDR3 DNA follows: TGTGCCTGCAAACCAGGAGGAGAGACCCAGTACTTC. This translates into CACKPGGETQYF.